The 27 T cell receptor beta chains in this list originate from one sample, sequenced in a study of CD8+ T cells in alopecia areata. Treatment: oral pan-JAK inhibitor, 5-10 mg twice daily. RNA was extracted and reverse transcribed into cDNA as the sequencing template. The data were produced by immunoSEQ multiplex PCR, yet TCRdb's version contains in-frame clones alone and is incomplete. The table records 120,000 to 150,000 clones, 82% of them present only once. Sequencing was performed on CD8+ T cells sorted from blood, taken at week 4, from a patient treated with tofacitinib. The receptors derive from a human donor with alopecia areata.

The chain couples TRBV19 to TRBJ2-5; D perhaps matches TRBD2 (5 bases). Germline V gene sequence: CDR1 LNHDA, CDR2 SQIVND (reference sequence). The CDR3 covers 15 residues. V dropped 5 bases and J dropped 3 bases, with 16 bases sitting between them. CDR3 sequence (DNA): TGTGCCAGTAGTTCCTACGGGGTGCGGAAAGAGACCCAGTACTTC. It specifies CASSSYGVRKETQYF.

CDR3 nucleotides: TGCGCCAGCAGCCAATACTCTCCGGGAGCACATAGCACAGATACGCAGTATTTT. Its protein is CASSQYSPGAHSTDTQYF. The genes are TRBV4-1 and TRBJ2-3; perhaps TRBD2 as D (6 bases). The CDR3 runs to 18 residues. Trimming stripped 2 bases from V and 0 bases from J, with 18 bases between. The germline V gene has CDR1 MGHRA and CDR2 YSYEKL.

The CDR3 DNA is TGCGCCAGCAGCTTTTTACAGGGGGACTCCAATGAGCAGTTCTTC. Protein: CASSFLQGDSNEQFF. This chain uses TRBV5-1 with TRBJ2-1, with 8 positions matching TRBD1. The J segment lost 6 bases and the V segment lost 2 bases, leaving 7 bases of the junction unmatched. From germline, CDR1 is SGHRS and CDR2 YFSETQ. The CDR3 has 15 amino acids. Together with reference TRBV5-1 and TRBJ2-1, the CDR3 gives the full variable domain: KAGVTQTPRYLIKTRGQQVTLSCSPISGHRSVSWYQQTPGQGLQFLFEYFSETQRNKGNFPGRFSGRQFSNSRSEMNVSTLELGDSALYLCASSFLQGDSNEQFFGPGTRLTVL.

The gene calls are TRBV16 and TRBJ2-7, with D perhaps being TRBD1 or TRBD2 (5 bases each). Trimming took off 1 base at V and 12 bases at J, with 19 bases between the two ends. Germline V CDR1 and CDR2: KGHSY, FQNENV. The CDR3 runs to 14 residues. The CDR3 DNA reads TGTGCCAGCAGCCAATTTGAGGGGACGGGTCGCCCGTACTTC. It codes for CASSQFEGTGRPYF.

This rearrangement joins TRBV6-5 to TRBJ2-7, with D perhaps matching TRBD2 (6 bases). This CDR3 has 12 amino acids. V was pared by 6 bases and J by 1 base, with 7 bases between. CDR1 MNHEY and CDR2 SVGAGI come from the germline V gene. This chain's CDR3 is CASRGLSYEQYF. Here the CDR3 DNA reads TGTGCCAGCAGGGGACTTTCCTACGAGCAGTACTTC.

This clone was seen a few times. The V gene is TRBV27, the J gene TRBJ2-1; 9 bases are shared with TRBD1. CDR1 is MNHEY and CDR2 is SMNVEV in the germline V gene (reference sequence). The CDR3 is 15 amino acids. V lost 4 bases to trimming and J lost 8 bases; unmatched junction nucleotides: 9. The DNA for the CDR3 is TGTGCCAGCAGTTGGCCGGGACAGGGTCTGTATGAGCAGTTCTTC. Amino acid sequence: CASSWPGQGLYEQFF.

The chain is built from TRBV7-9 and TRBJ2-3, with TRBD2 matching over 11 bases. Germline-derived CDR1 and CDR2 are SEHNR and FQNEAQ (reference sequence). V dropped 5 bases and J dropped 6; count of bases not matched to a gene: 7. This CDR3 is 15 amino acids long. The CDR3 DNA reads as TGTGCCAGCAGCCATAGCGGGGGGGCATCGGATACGCAGTATTTT. Its translation: CASSHSGGASDTQYF.

This clone was seen only a few times. The chain carries TRBV4-2 and TRBJ1-1, with 8 bases fitting TRBD1. The J segment lost 1 base and the V segment lost 3 bases, leaving 4 bases of the junction unmatched. Germline assignment: CDR1 LGHNA and CDR2 YNFKEQ. The CDR3 has 15 amino acids. CDR3 nucleotide sequence: TGTGCCAGCAGCCACCCCAGGGGGCAGAACACTGAAGCTTTCTTT. Amino acids: CASSHPRGQNTEAFF.

The V and J genes are TRBV29-1 and TRBJ2-1; D remains ambiguous. The V gene lost 3 bases and the J gene lost 10 bases, with 13 bases spanning the gap. From germline, CDR1 is SQVTM and CDR2 ANQGSEA. There are 12 residues in the CDR3. The CDR3 DNA sequence: TGCAGCGTTGAGAGGATATCGCGCGAGCAGTTCTTC. Its translation: CSVERISREQFF.

This chain connects TRBV5-1 to TRBJ2-3, with 9 bases aligning to TRBD1. This CDR3 has 16 residues. V lost 0 bases and J lost 3; bases outside the gene matches: 5. Germline values: CDR1 SGHRS, CDR2 YFSETQ. CDR3 nucleotide sequence: TGCGCCAGCAGCTTGGGGGACAGGGAATTGACAGATACGCAGTATTTT. This translates into CASSLGDRELTDTQYF.

The chain recombines TRBV19 with TRBJ1-5; D ambiguous. The germline V and J ends were trimmed by 5 bases and 8 bases, with 10 bases remaining between them. The CDR3 has 12 amino acids. Germline V gene lookup returns CDR1 LNHDA and CDR2 SQIVND (reference sequence). The CDR3 coding sequence is TGTGCCAGTAGTCCGGAGGACGAGCCCCAGCATTTT. Encoded protein: CASSPEDEPQHF.

This chain connects TRBV29-1 to TRBJ2-5; D remains ambiguous. V was trimmed by 1 base and J by 1 base, leaving 10 bases between them. Germline CDR1 reads SQVTM; CDR2 reads ANQGSEA. CDR3 length: 14 residues. The CDR3 protein is CSVEGSQRQETQYF. CDR3 bases: TGCAGCGTTGAAGGTTCCCAGCGCCAAGAGACCCAGTACTTC.

The V call is TRBV29-1, the J call TRBJ2-7; no clear D gene. CDR3 size: 13 residues. From germline, CDR1 is SQVTM and CDR2 ANQGSEA. V was clipped by 6 bases and J by 6 bases, with 18 bases between them. The CDR3 DNA is TGCAGCGTCGGAAAGGGTGATGCATCCGAGCAGTACTTC. Amino acid sequence: CSVGKGDASEQYF.

This chain connects TRBV27 to TRBJ1-5; D is unclear. The CDR3 runs 13 residues. The V gene lost 4 bases and the J gene lost 0 bases, with 4 bases spanning the gap. The V gene's germline CDR1 is MNHEY and CDR2 SMNVEV (reference sequence). CDR3 protein: CASSYNSNQPQHF. CDR3 bases: TGTGCCAGCAGTTACAATAGCAATCAGCCCCAGCATTTT.

The chain joins TRBV4-2 to TRBJ2-3; tentatively, D is TRBD2 (5 bases). The CDR3 totals 15 residues. Germline-derived CDR1 and CDR2 are LGHNA and YNFKEQ. V was cut by 2 bases and J by 2 bases, with 11 bases left in between. The CDR3 coding sequence is TGTGCCAGCAGCCAATTTGTGGACTCCACAGATACGCAGTATTTT. It encodes CASSQFVDSTDTQYF.

The CDR3 DNA reads as TGTGCCTGGAGTGTAACCCAGGAAGCTTTCTTT. The encoded protein is CAWSVTQEAFF. The chain is built from TRBV30 and TRBJ1-1; the D is unclear. V was cut by 0 bases and J by 8 bases, with 7 bases left in between. The CDR3 runs to 11 residues. The V gene's germline CDR1 is GTSNPN and CDR2 SVGIG (reference sequence). The full variable domain, its missing parts supplied by reference TRBV30 and TRBJ1-1, is SQTIHQWPATLVQPVGSPLSLECTVEGTSNPNLYWYRQAAGRGLQLLFYSVGIGQISSEVPQNLSASRPQDRQFILSSKKLLLSDSGFYLCAWSVTQEAFFGQGTRLTVV.

The chain links TRBV7-9 to TRBJ2-1, with D possibly matching TRBD2 (5 bases). The CDR3 totals 15 residues. The V and J ends lost 1 base and 5 bases respectively, with 12 bases between them. From germline, CDR1 is SEHNR and CDR2 FQNEAQ (reference sequence). The CDR3 loop is CASSLVGLANNEQFF. CDR3 sequence (DNA): TGTGCCAGCAGCTTAGTCGGGCTAGCTAACAATGAGCAGTTCTTC.

The rearrangement uses TRBV13 and TRBJ2-2; D unclear. This CDR3 spans 13 amino acids. V lost 1 base to trimming and J lost 8 bases, with 8 bases between them. CDR1 and CDR2 from the germline V gene are PRHDT and FYEKMQ (reference sequence). The CDR3 here is CASSLDRKGELFF. The CDR3 DNA reads TGTGCCAGCAGCTTAGATCGCAAGGGGGAGCTGTTTTTT.

V and J are TRBV5-1 and TRBJ1-1; a weak D match, TRBD1 (6 bases). Germline V CDR1 and CDR2: SGHRS, YFSETQ. The V end was cut by 3 bases, the J end by 3 bases, with 15 bases between. This CDR3 region has 15 residues. Here the CDR3 reads CASSYEQGRDTEAFF. For the CDR3, the DNA is TGCGCCAGCAGCTATGAACAGGGAAGGGACACTGAAGCTTTCTTT.

The CDR3 is CASSLEMGQGVYNEQFF. The CDR3 nucleotides are TGCGCCAGCAGCTTGGAGATGGGACAGGGGGTCTACAATGAGCAGTTCTTC. The gene calls are TRBV5-1 and TRBJ2-1; 11 positions agree with TRBD1. Germline CDR1 and CDR2: SGHRS and YFSETQ. With 0 bases clipped from V and 3 bases from J, the junction kept 5 bases outside the gene matches. The CDR3 covers 17 residues.

The rearrangement links TRBV5-6 to TRBJ2-5, with a weak D call TRBD2 (5 bases). V shed 1 base and J shed 5 bases, with 9 bases lying between them. The germline CDR1 and CDR2 sequences are SGHDT and YYEEEE. This CDR3 has 13 residues. The CDR3: CASSLTSLETQYF. The DNA of the CDR3 is TGTGCCAGCAGCTTGACTAGTCTGGAGACCCAGTACTTC.

The J gene is TRBJ2-3, the V gene TRBV5-4, with 11 positions matching TRBD2. This CDR3 region has 16 residues. Germline CDR1 and CDR2: SGHNT and YYREEE (reference sequence). V gave up 5 bases and J gave up 5 bases; unmatched junction bases: 10. DNA for the CDR3: TGTGCCAGCAGTCGAGTTAGCGGGGGGGCCGAAGATACGCAGTATTTT. As protein: CASSRVSGGAEDTQYF.

The chain couples TRBV27 to TRBJ2-7; 7 nucleotides line up with TRBD1. Germline assignment: CDR1 MNHEY and CDR2 SMNVEV (reference sequence). The ends lost 2 bases at V and 3 bases at J; junction bases unmatched: 4. The CDR3 has 14 residues. The CDR3 nucleotides read TGTGCCAGCAGTTTAGGACAGGTCGGCTACGAGCAGTACTTC. Amino acid sequence: CASSLGQVGYEQYF.

This rearrangement joins TRBV6-5 to TRBJ2-7; 11 bases line up with TRBD2. The germline V gene encodes CDR1 MNHEY and CDR2 SVGAGI. J gave up 4 bases and V 4 bases, and 3 bases lay outside the gene matches. CDR3 length: 14 amino acids. CDR3 amino acids: CASSFTSGGYEQYF. For the CDR3, the DNA is TGTGCCAGCAGTTTTACTAGCGGGGGTTACGAGCAGTACTTC.

The chain links TRBV13 to TRBJ2-3; D gene ambiguous. Trimming shortened V by 2 bases and J by 2 bases, and 11 bases separated the two germline ends. Germline V gives CDR1 PRHDT, CDR2 FYEKMQ (reference sequence). The CDR3 sequence is 15 residues long. CDR3 region: CASSLMPTVTDTQYF. The CDR3 nucleotides are TGTGCCAGCAGCTTAATGCCGACTGTCACAGATACGCAGTATTTT.

This clone appeared a single time. The chain couples TRBV10-2 to TRBJ2-6; D gene unclear. V was cut by 6 bases and J by 2 bases, with 8 bases left in between. CDR1 is WSHSY and CDR2 is SAAADI in the germline V gene. The CDR3 runs to 14 residues. CDR3 residues: CASSLQAGANVLTF. The CDR3 DNA reads TGCGCCAGCAGCCTCCAGGCTGGGGCCAACGTCCTGACTTTC.

V and J are TRBV9 and TRBJ2-7; D gene unclear. Trimming pared 0 bases from V and 3 bases from J, leaving 16 bases between. Looked up from germline, CDR1 is SGDLS and CDR2 is YYNGEE. This CDR3 has 16 amino acids. The CDR3 reads CASSVASPSGYYEQYF. CDR3 in DNA: TGTGCCAGCAGCGTAGCTAGTCCGTCAGGTTACTACGAGCAGTACTTC.